The 24 T cell receptor beta chains reported below all come from one sample, sequenced in a study of T cells in tuberculosis. The data were produced by immunoSEQ multiplex PCR, yet TCRdb's version contains in-frame clones alone and is incomplete. The sample contains tens of thousands of clones, roughly 95% of which appear only once. Source material: PBMCs. These receptors were obtained from a donor aged 10 to 29 with latent tuberculosis or without tuberculosis infection.

This clone was seen just once. The J gene is TRBJ2-7, the V gene TRBV5-1; 7 bases are shared with TRBD1. Germline values: CDR1 SGHRS, CDR2 YFSETQ. After removal of 0 bases from V and 3 bases from J, the junction contained 9 bases not matched to a gene. The CDR3 is 16 amino acids. The CDR3 spells CASSLVTGEFRYEQYF. In DNA, the CDR3 is TGCGCCAGCAGCTTGGTTACAGGGGAATTTCGCTACGAGCAGTACTTC. The full variable domain, in which reference TRBV5-1 and TRBJ2-7 provide the parts outside the CDR3, is KAGVTQTPRYLIKTRGQQVTLSCSPISGHRSVSWYQQTPGQGLQFLFEYFSETQRNKGNFPGRFSGRQFSNSRSEMNVSTLELGDSALYLCASSLVTGEFRYEQYFGPGTRLTVT.

The CDR3 is CASSLQGAGTEAFF. CDR3 bases: TGCGCCAGCAGCTTGCAGGGGGCGGGAACTGAAGCTTTCTTT. The chain combines TRBV5-1 with TRBJ1-1; 8 bases line up with TRBD1. From germline, CDR1 is SGHRS and CDR2 YFSETQ. The V segment lost 1 base and the J segment 5 bases; nucleotides outside the gene matches: 4. There are 14 residues in the CDR3.

J is TRBJ1-5 and V is TRBV30; D possibly corresponds to TRBD1 (6 bases). Per the germline V gene, CDR1 is GTSNPN and CDR2 is SVGIG (reference sequence). The V end lost 0 bases, the J end lost 6 bases, and 12 bases lay between the germline ends. This CDR3 has 14 residues. The CDR3 loop reads CAWSVRRGAQPQHF. CDR3 DNA: TGTGCCTGGAGTGTACGCCGGGGGGCTCAGCCCCAGCATTTT.

The count of this clone is one. The CDR3 DNA reads as TGTGCCAGCAGCCCCTGGACTAGCGGGAGGGCCGCGAAGACCCAGTACTTC. This codes for CASSPWTSGRAAKTQYF. The chain joins TRBV7-9 to TRBJ2-5; 15 positions agree with TRBD2. V shed 5 bases and J 6 bases; nucleotides not matched to a gene: 10. The length of the CDR3 is 17 residues. Germline CDR1 SEHNR, CDR2 FQNEAQ (reference sequence).

J is TRBJ2-2 and V is TRBV28; D call uncertain. Germline-derived CDR1 and CDR2 are MDHEN and SYDVKM. CDR3 length: 13 residues. V was shortened by 2 bases and J by 7 bases, with 8 bases between the two germline ends. The CDR3 protein is CASSLSMSGELFF. The CDR3 nucleotides read TGTGCCAGCAGTTTAAGTATGAGCGGGGAGCTGTTTTTT.

J is TRBJ1-1 and V is TRBV30; a possible D gene is TRBD1 (6 bases). Deletions cut 1 base from V and 1 base from J, with 13 bases between. CDR1 is GTSNPN and CDR2 is SVGIG in the germline V gene (reference sequence). This CDR3 region has 15 residues. In DNA, the CDR3 is TGTGCCTGGAGTGAACAGGGTAAAGGGAACACTGAAGCTTTCTTT. It is translated as CAWSEQGKGNTEAFF.

The CDR3 DNA follows: TGTGCCAGCAGCTTATCGGGGGGACGGTACAATGAGCAGTTCTTC. Translating gives CASSLSGGRYNEQFF. The chain combines TRBV7-6 with TRBJ2-1, with TRBD2 matching 7 bases. From germline, CDR1 is SGHVS and CDR2 FNYEAQ. The CDR3 contains 15 residues. The V gene end was trimmed by 2 bases and the J gene end by 4 bases; junction bases not matched to a gene: 5.

This clone was observed a few times. The V gene is TRBV9, the J gene TRBJ2-7; 8 bases fit TRBD1. Germline lookup yields CDR1 SGDLS and CDR2 YYNGEE. The CDR3 totals 14 residues. J was trimmed by 4 bases and V by 0 bases; bases with no gene match: 3. Here the CDR3 reads CASSVGQGAYEQYF. The CDR3, as DNA: TGTGCCAGCAGCGTAGGTCAGGGGGCATACGAGCAGTACTTC. Variable domain in full (rest from reference TRBV9 and TRBJ2-7): DSGVTQTPKHLITATGQRVTLRCSPRSGDLSVYWYQQSLDQGLQFLIQYYNGEERAKGNILERFSAQQFPDLHSELNLSSLELGDSALYFCASSVGQGAYEQYFGPGTRLTVT.

The chain is built from TRBV6-5 and TRBJ1-1; D is perhaps TRBD1 (6 bases). The CDR3 has 14 amino acids. V was shortened by 4 bases and J by 4 bases, with 13 bases between the two germline ends. The germline CDR1 and CDR2 sequences are MNHEY and SVGAGI. CDR3 region: CASSSRSGATEAFF. The DNA for the CDR3 is TGTGCCAGCAGTTCAAGATCAGGGGCCACTGAAGCTTTCTTT.

This sequence joins TRBV7-6 and TRBJ2-7; 8 positions agree with TRBD1. V gave up 5 bases and J gave up 4 bases; unmatched junction bases: 10. This CDR3 has 15 amino acids. From germline, CDR1 is SGHVS and CDR2 FNYEAQ. The CDR3 nucleotides read TGTGCCAGCAGCCCGCCCTCCGGACAGGGTTACGAGCAGTACTTC. Translating gives CASSPPSGQGYEQYF.

The chain employs TRBV6-5 and TRBJ2-2; D gene unclear. This CDR3 is 16 amino acids long. V was clipped by 2 bases and J by 4 bases, with 14 bases between them. Germline CDR1 is MNHEY and CDR2 is SVGAGI. The CDR3 DNA follows: TGTGCCAGCAGTTACCTCGATGTCGGTGCCACCGGGGAGCTGTTTTTT. Translating gives CASSYLDVGATGELFF.

The chain is built from TRBV5-1 and TRBJ2-1, with 9 bases fitting TRBD1. The CDR3 runs to 18 residues. Germline-derived CDR1 and CDR2 are SGHRS and YFSETQ. V trimming: 0 bases; J trimming: 4 bases; junction bases outside the gene matches: 11. CDR3 coding DNA: TGCGCCAGCAGCTTGGAACCCCTTGCCGGGACAGGGTACAATGAGCAGTTCTTC. It translates to CASSLEPLAGTGYNEQFF.

The chain combines TRBV27 with TRBJ1-1, with D possibly being TRBD1 (5 bases). CDR3 length: 15 residues. Germline CDR1 and CDR2: MNHEY and SMNVEV (reference sequence). Trimming took 2 bases from V and 4 from J, leaving 14 bases between them. CDR3 in DNA: TGTGCCAGCAGTTTAGGTGGCAGGGTAGGCACTGAAGCTTTCTTT. Protein product: CASSLGGRVGTEAFF.

This chain connects TRBV4-1 to TRBJ2-1; TRBD2 matches 10 bases. Germline assignment: CDR1 MGHRA and CDR2 YSYEKL. The CDR3 loop spans 15 amino acids. Losses at the gene ends were 2 bases for V and 5 bases for J; bases not matched to a gene: 3. The CDR3 loop reads CASSQLAGANNEQFF. Written as DNA, the CDR3 is TGCGCCAGCAGCCAACTAGCGGGAGCCAACAATGAGCAGTTCTTC.

The chain joins TRBV19 to TRBJ1-2; TRBD1 might be the D (6 bases). The V and J ends lost 4 bases and 4 bases respectively, with 16 bases between them. The germline V gene has CDR1 LNHDA and CDR2 SQIVND (reference sequence). CDR3 length: 15 amino acids. This chain's CDR3 is CASSKGQSTFYGYTF. The CDR3 region has the DNA TGTGCCAGTAGTAAAGGACAGTCGACCTTCTATGGCTACACCTTC.

This sequence joins TRBV13 and TRBJ2-7, with unresolved D. CDR1 PRHDT and CDR2 FYEKMQ come from the germline V gene (reference sequence). Trimming removed 0 bases at V and 6 bases at J, with 9 bases between. The CDR3 covers 13 residues. For the CDR3, the DNA is TGTGCCAGCAGCTTAGGGGTAGCTAGCGAGCAGTACTTC. Translating gives CASSLGVASEQYF.

The chain combines TRBV6-5 with TRBJ1-5, with 7 bases that match TRBD1. CDR3 length: 14 residues. V lost 6 bases and J lost 2; bases outside the gene matches: 4. Germline V lookup: CDR1 MNHEY, CDR2 SVGAGI. The CDR3, as DNA: TGTGCCAGCAGAACCGACAGGGGCAATCAGCCCCAGCATTTT. Its protein is CASRTDRGNQPQHF.

V is TRBV7-6 and J is TRBJ1-1; 9 bases map to TRBD1. The CDR3 sequence is 16 residues long. Germline loops: CDR1 SGHVS, CDR2 FNYEAQ. V dropped 5 bases and J dropped 5; count of bases not matched to a gene: 12. The CDR3 nucleotides read TGTGCCAGCAGCCCTAGACAGGGGGACTCGGGAACTGAAGCTTTCTTT. Translation: CASSPRQGDSGTEAFF.

V and J are TRBV5-6 and TRBJ2-7, with TRBD2 identical over 15 bases. Germline V gene sequence: CDR1 SGHDT, CDR2 YYEEEE. Unmatched junction bases numbered 5, after V lost 5 bases and J lost 5 bases. This CDR3 is built from 15 residues. CDR3 in amino acids: CASSLGLAGGDEQYF. The DNA for the CDR3 is TGTGCCAGCAGTTTAGGACTAGCGGGAGGGGACGAGCAGTACTTC.

This chain's CDR3 is CASKGQFPNYGYTF. As DNA, the CDR3 is TGTGCCAGCAAGGGACAGTTCCCAAATTATGGCTACACCTTC. The J gene is TRBJ1-2, the V gene TRBV25-1; 7 bases align to TRBD1. The V and J ends lost 7 bases and 5 bases, in that order; junction bases with no gene match: 10. The CDR3 has 14 residues. Germline V lookup: CDR1 MGHDK, CDR2 SYGVNS.

The CDR3 protein is CASSLRGSSNTEAFF. As DNA, the CDR3 is TGTGCCAGCAGCTTAAGGGGTAGTTCGAACACTGAAGCTTTCTTT. The rearrangement links TRBV7-2 to TRBJ1-1; a weak D match, TRBD1 (5 bases). Germline CDR1 reads SGHTA; CDR2 reads FQGNSA. V dropped 2 bases and J dropped 1 base, with 11 bases sitting between them. CDR3 size: 15 residues.

The V and J genes are TRBV4-2 and TRBJ1-5; tentative D call: TRBD1 (6 bases). Trimming cost V 0 bases and J 4 bases, with 19 bases left between them. This CDR3 contains 18 residues. Germline lookup yields CDR1 LGHNA and CDR2 YNFKEQ. The CDR3 loop reads CASSQDPLRGRENQPQHF. The CDR3 nucleotides read TGTGCCAGCAGCCAAGACCCTCTGAGGGGGAGGGAGAATCAGCCCCAGCATTTT.

V and J are TRBV27 and TRBJ2-3; 7 bases fit TRBD2. CDR1 MNHEY and CDR2 SMNVEV come from the germline V gene (reference sequence). The ends lost 7 bases at V and 1 base at J; junction bases unmatched: 8. The CDR3 totals 15 residues. CDR3 in DNA: TGTGCCAGCACGGGACTCACTAGCGGCACAGATACGCAGTATTTT. Protein sequence: CASTGLTSGTDTQYF.

The genes are TRBV11-2 and TRBJ2-1; the match to TRBD1 covers 7 bases. CDR3 length: 13 residues. With V trimmed by 5 bases and J by 8 bases, 6 bases remained unmatched. Per germline, CDR1 SGHAT and CDR2 FQNNGV. This CDR3 is CASSVTGADEQFF. In DNA form, the CDR3 reads TGTGCCAGCAGCGTTACAGGGGCGGATGAGCAGTTCTTC.